Here is one T cell receptor (beta chain) with its context. Its antigen is currently not known. Qualities for individual bases were not recorded, and no much larger clone is one base off. The data were taken from a study of blood T cell repertoires in COVID-19 (dated by TCRdb to the early 2020s). Regarding the complete study: The collaborator samples originated in the United States, Italy and Spain and spanned the acute and convalescent phases of COVID-19. The prospective study material was composed of cDNA or gDNA derived from T cells, B-cell-depleted T cells, or PBMCs. The repertoires were made available in a free public database intended to serve as a resource for research on the immune response to SARS-CoV-2. Deeply sampled blood TCRbeta repertoires from subjects exposed to, actively infected with, or recovered from COVID-19 were included in the dataset. Samples came from the ongoing ImmuneRACE study (first 160 participants) plus 1,254 subjects from 6 global collaborators. The sample metadata nearly always contained a de-identified subject ID, COVID-19 status, age in years and sex. Where available, HLA class I and class II types were taken from metadata supplied by the sample provider and were not determined by assay-based typing. The research as a whole found: How much clinical and demographic metadata was included differed by source and by participant, and the metadata was provided uncurated.

The collaborating institutions used their own protocols to collect whole blood in K2EDTA tubes. For TCRbeta analysis, collaborators shipped samples in one of three forms: frozen whole blood, isolated PBMCs, or DNA extracted from either of those sample types. V is pared back by 7 bases and J by 1 base, with 14 bases lying between the germline termini. CDR1 and CDR2 (MNHNY, SVGAGI) derive from the germline V gene (reference sequence). The CDR3 measures 15 amino acids from cysteine to phenylalanine. The entry retains the CDR3 DNA only, 45 bases that are in frame from base 1. TCRbeta CDR3 regions were amplified from genomic DNA by means of the immunoSEQ Assay, a bias-controlled multiplex PCR. In the source study's methods: The number of nucleated cells in each sample was estimated by amplification of reference gene primers within the assay. To quantify the absolute abundance of each unique TCRbeta CDR3 rearrangement, sequence reads were collapsed and filtered. For each sample, productive Simpson clonality was calculated by taking the square root of Simpson's diversity index across productive rearrangements. In TCRdb, the immuneACCESS table is reduced to in-frame sequences with V and J assigned. These tables do not hold every clone; where another copy was compared, an unresolved V gene accounts for under half, and the others remain unexplained. The V and J calls and the clone size are those of that table, but D and trimming were determined from the DNA. The sample profile shows 95,000 to 110,000 clones; more than 70% of them were found once. Together, the top ten hold about 6.8% of the sample.

The specimen was peripheral blood. This receptor was obtained from a man aged 45-65 years with active or convalescent COVID-19. The chain joins TRBV6-6 to TRBJ1-5, with TRBD1 as a weak D call on 5 bases. This receptor has the CDR3 CASIHRRDSNQPQHF. The nucleotides read TGTGCCAGCATCCACCGGAGGGACAGCAATCAGCCCCAGCATTTT.